This T cell receptor beta chain was found in a study of siplizumab effects on memory and regulatory T cells (dated by TCRdb to the late 2010s). Study-wide context: The effect of the anti-CD2 antibody siplizumab on alloreactive T-cell subsets was examined in allogeneic mixed lymphocyte reactions constructed from human PBMCs.

Results the study describes overall, beyond this receptor: The cumulative frequency of alloreactive sequences traceable to unstimulated CD4+ memory T cells was significantly reduced by siplizumab. Compared with memory T cells, unstimulated naive T cells appeared more diverse, and naive cells seemed to make a substantial contribution to the alloresponse. Roughly 75-96% of proliferating CD4+ or CD8+ clones could not be assigned a naive or memory phenotype. Because sequences at frequencies below about 10^-5 were poorly captured, only a minor fraction of alloreactive clones could be mapped back to unstimulated subsets. No functional confirmation was obtained for the suppressive function of proliferating Tregs from siplizumab cultures. Among mappable alloreactive CD4+ clones, an average Treg-derived fraction of 68.8% was observed with siplizumab, compared with 26.9% in control reactions.

Libraries were built with the immunoSEQ multiplex PCR assay. Each sample had 85,000 to 100,000 TCR templates assayed by the deep sequencing platform. Genomic DNA extracted from sorted T cells was used for TCRbeta CDR3 sequencing. As for the original processing: The R programming language was used for clonal analysis of the TCRbeta CDR3 data. Unstimulated samples were compared with post-reaction CFSE-low samples to define alloreactive CD4+ and CD8+ clones. Regulatory or non-regulatory origin of alloreactive CD4+ clones was assigned by matching sequences to the sorted unstimulated Treg and non-Treg repertoires. Not all clones reach the TCRdb copy of this immuneACCESS table, which keeps in-frame sequences only. Checked studies attribute under half of the gap to unresolved V genes and leave the rest unexplained. The DNA gave D and trimming, while V, J and clone size come from that table. For this sample the table gives 85,000 or so clones, of which just under 95% were detected only once. Together, the top ten hold 18% of the sample.

The CDR3, from cysteine to phenylalanine, totals 14 residues. Only CDR3 DNA remains: 42 bases, in frame from the first base. Trimming at the junction amounts to 3 bases on V and 3 bases on J, and the germline ends lie 10 bases apart. CDR1 and CDR2, per the germline V gene, are MGHRA and YSYEKL. A word on this clone: No antigen is known for it. No much larger clonotype is one base removed from it; base qualities were not supplied.

Sorted unstimulated T cells and proliferating T cells recovered from mixed lymphocyte reactions underwent TCRbeta CDR3 sequencing. Fresh whole blood from about 10 HLA-typed healthy donors served as the source for isolating PBMCs. In this chain, TRBV4-1 is recombined with TRBJ2-3; the D gene cannot be resolved reliably. This receptor was taken from a human donor in good health. Sample: CD8+ T cells sorted from blood. The DNA reads TGCGCCAGCAGCCAGGGAAGGTTGACAGATACGCAGTATTTT. It translates to CASSQGRLTDTQYF.